The T cell receptor (beta chain) under discussion was sequenced for a study of regulatory T cells in long-lasting Graves disease (dated by TCRdb to about 2021). About the study as a whole: Persistent Graves' disease was defined as persistently positive TSH receptor autoantibodies together with antithyroid drug treatment for over 5 years. Patients with persistent Graves' disease were compared with patients with newly diagnosed Graves' disease using TCR sequencing and RNA sequencing of peripheral blood. The study was conducted in China and was registered as a clinical trial. A total of roughly 35 samples underwent TCR sequencing, from some 13 patients with persistent Graves' disease and 20 or so patients with newly diagnosed Graves' disease. Persistent Graves' disease patients in the clinical cohort had taken antithyroid drugs for roughly ten years on average. Study-wide conclusions, independent of this receptor: Peripheral blood alone was examined, since thyroid tissue, which constituted the primary lesion, could not be accessed. As a limitation, the authors acknowledged that the small sample size may reduce accuracy. Preferential use of TRBV28, TRBJ1-2 and TRBJ2-5 was observed in persistent disease, whereas TRBV20-1 and TRBJ2-1 were favored in newly diagnosed disease. Sequencing and analysis were restricted to the TCR beta chain. Lower TCR Shannon entropy and fewer highly expanded clones were observed in persistent Graves' disease patients than in newly diagnosed patients, which suggested clonal expansion. A larger number of public clonotypes was shared among persistent patients (fewer than 3,000) than among newly diagnosed patients (around 970).

Of note for this clonotype: The specificity of this receptor is unknown. No base quality information exists; no much larger clone differs at one position.

Here V drops 7 bases and J drops 2 bases, and the junction holds 9 bases not matched to any gene. From its cysteine to its phenylalanine, the CDR3 spans 15 amino acids. Only CDR3 DNA remains: 45 bases, in frame from the first base. Taken from the germline V gene, the CDR1 and CDR2 loops are MNHNS and SASEGT. Library construction relied on multiplex PCR. Sequencing took place on an Illumina HiSeq 4000. TCR beta libraries were built with iRepertoire HTBI primers and Arm-PCR amplification of CDR3 regions. PCR products were gel purified before sequencing. Regarding the original processing steps: Gene usage analysis of CDR3 amino acid clonotypes relied on the 62 TRBV and 13 to 15 TRBJ segments identified across samples. Filtered high-quality paired reads were merged into contigs using COPE and FqMerger. Contigs were aligned with BLAST to IMGT TRBV, TRBD and TRBJ reference genes, and CDR3 was defined per IMGT. Highly expanded clones were defined as clonotypes with a frequency above 0.1%. Shannon entropy was used to measure repertoire diversity, and the Gini coefficient was used to measure V-J evenness. A clonotype found in more than one individual was treated as public. The public reads were quality trimmed at Q25 with fastp and then assembled into clones with MiXCR by TCRdb, keeping productive beta chains. A single entry per CDR3 protein holds the most common genes and DNA from its merged rows. The V and J calls and clone size are TCRdb's, not the authors'. Across this sample there are about 660,000 distinct CDR3 sequences, with around 30% seen only once. The ten largest make up around 42% of the sample.

The time point label of this sample denotes: persistent/refractory GD, antithyroid drugs over 5 years with positive TRAb. For both TCR sequencing and RNA sequencing, RNA was extracted from PBMCs in TRIzol. The diagnosis of Graves' disease was made according to American Thyroid Association guidelines. Patients were recruited from an endocrinology department in Xi'an, China. From each patient, about 9 milliliters of peripheral blood was collected into an EDTA anticoagulant tube. Ficoll Paque Plus density gradient separation was used to isolate PBMCs, and no additional T cell sorting was done. An Agilent 2100 Bioanalyzer and agarose gel were used to check RNA quality, while a NanoDrop 2000 measured RNA concentration.

Specimen: peripheral blood mononuclear cells (PBMCs), collected when the disease was refractory, from a patient treated with antithyroid drugs. This sequence uses TRBV6-1 and TRBJ1-1; 8 middle bases align to TRBD1. The origin of this receptor is a female donor with Graves disease. The DNA reads as follows: TGTGCCAGCATCCAGAGTGGGACAGGCAACACTGAAGCTTTCTTT. It specifies CASIQSGTGNTEAFF.